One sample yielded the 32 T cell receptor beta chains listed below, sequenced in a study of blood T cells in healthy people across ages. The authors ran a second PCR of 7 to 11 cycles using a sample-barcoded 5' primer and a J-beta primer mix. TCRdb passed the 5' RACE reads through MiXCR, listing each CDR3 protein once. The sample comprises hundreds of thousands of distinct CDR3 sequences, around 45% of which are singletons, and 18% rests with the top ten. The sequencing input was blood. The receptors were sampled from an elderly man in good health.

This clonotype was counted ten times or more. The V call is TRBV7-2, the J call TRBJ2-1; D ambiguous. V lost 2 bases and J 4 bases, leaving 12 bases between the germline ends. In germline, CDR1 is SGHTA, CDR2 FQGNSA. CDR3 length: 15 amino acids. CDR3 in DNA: TGTGCCAGCAGCTTAAGGCTACCCCCTTACAATGAGCAGTTCTTC. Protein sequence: CASSLRLPPYNEQFF.

The CDR3 region is CASSLLLGDQYF. The CDR3 coding sequence is TGTGCCAGCAGCCTCCTTTTGGGTGACCAGTACTTC. The chain recombines TRBV3-1 with TRBJ2-7; D unclear. CDR1 and CDR2 (germline): LGHDT, YNNKEL (reference sequence). V was cut by 4 bases and J by 10 bases, with 14 bases left in between. The CDR3 has 12 amino acids.

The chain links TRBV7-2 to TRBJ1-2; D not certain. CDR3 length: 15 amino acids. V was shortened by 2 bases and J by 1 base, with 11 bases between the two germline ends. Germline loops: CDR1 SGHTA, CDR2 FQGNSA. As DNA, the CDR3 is TGTGCCAGCAGCTTAAGCCAGCTATTTAACTATGGCTACACCTTC. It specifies CASSLSQLFNYGYTF.

The CDR3 here is CASSLSINTEAFF. The CDR3 DNA sequence: TGTGCCAGCAGTTTAAGTATAAATACTGAAGCTTTCTTT. The genes are TRBV12-3 or TRBV12-4 and TRBJ1-1; D not certain. V dropped 2 bases and J dropped 5 bases, with 9 bases sitting between them. The CDR3 spans 13 residues.

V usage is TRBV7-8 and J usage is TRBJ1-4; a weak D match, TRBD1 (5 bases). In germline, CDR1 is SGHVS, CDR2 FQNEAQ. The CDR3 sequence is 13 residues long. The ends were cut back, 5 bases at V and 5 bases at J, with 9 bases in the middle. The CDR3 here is CASSPRTNEKLFF. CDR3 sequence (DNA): TGTGCCAGCAGCCCCCGGACAAATGAAAAACTGTTTTTT.

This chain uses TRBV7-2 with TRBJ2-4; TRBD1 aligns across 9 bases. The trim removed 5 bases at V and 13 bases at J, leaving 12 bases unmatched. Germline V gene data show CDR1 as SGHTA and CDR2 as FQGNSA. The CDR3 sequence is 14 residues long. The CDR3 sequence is CASSVGRQGVVQYF. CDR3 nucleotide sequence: TGTGCCAGCAGCGTAGGACGACAGGGGGTCGTGCAGTACTTC.

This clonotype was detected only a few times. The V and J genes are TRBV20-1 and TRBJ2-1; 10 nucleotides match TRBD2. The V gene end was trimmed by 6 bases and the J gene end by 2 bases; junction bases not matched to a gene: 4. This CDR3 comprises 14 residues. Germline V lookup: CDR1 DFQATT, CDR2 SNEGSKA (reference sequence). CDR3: CSAILAGAYNEQFF. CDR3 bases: TGCAGTGCAATCCTAGCGGGAGCCTACAATGAGCAGTTCTTC.

DNA for the CDR3: TGTGCCAGCAGCTTGGGACAGCCGACCTTCGATGAGCAGTTCTTC. Protein sequence: CASSLGQPTFDEQFF. This chain uses TRBV7-8 with TRBJ2-1, with 7 bases lining up with TRBD1. The ends lost 3 bases at V and 8 bases at J; junction bases unmatched: 10. The CDR3 contains 15 residues. Germline CDR1 and CDR2: SGHVS and FQNEAQ.

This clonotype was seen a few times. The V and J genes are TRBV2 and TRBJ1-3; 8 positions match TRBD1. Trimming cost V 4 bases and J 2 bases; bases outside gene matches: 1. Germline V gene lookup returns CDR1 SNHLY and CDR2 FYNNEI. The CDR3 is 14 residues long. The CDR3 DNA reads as TGTGCCAGCAGTGTGACAGGGGCTGGAAACACCATATATTTT. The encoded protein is CASSVTGAGNTIYF.

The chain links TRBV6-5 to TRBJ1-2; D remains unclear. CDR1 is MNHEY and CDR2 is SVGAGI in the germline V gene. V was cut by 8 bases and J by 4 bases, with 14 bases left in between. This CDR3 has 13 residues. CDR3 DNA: TGTGCCAGCGCTGGGTCCGCCACCTATGGCTACACCTTC. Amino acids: CASAGSATYGYTF.

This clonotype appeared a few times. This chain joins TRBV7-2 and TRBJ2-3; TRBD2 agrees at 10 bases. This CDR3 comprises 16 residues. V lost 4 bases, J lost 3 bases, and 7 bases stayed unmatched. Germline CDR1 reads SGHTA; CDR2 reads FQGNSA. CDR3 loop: CASSSGASGRTDTQYF. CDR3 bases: TGTGCCAGCAGCTCAGGGGCTAGCGGGAGAACAGATACGCAGTATTTT.

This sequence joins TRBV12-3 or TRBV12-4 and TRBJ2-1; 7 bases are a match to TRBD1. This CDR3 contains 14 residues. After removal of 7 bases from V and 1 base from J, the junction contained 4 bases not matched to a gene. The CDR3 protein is CASTRQGSYNEQFF. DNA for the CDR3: TGTGCCAGCACTAGACAGGGATCCTACAATGAGCAGTTCTTC.

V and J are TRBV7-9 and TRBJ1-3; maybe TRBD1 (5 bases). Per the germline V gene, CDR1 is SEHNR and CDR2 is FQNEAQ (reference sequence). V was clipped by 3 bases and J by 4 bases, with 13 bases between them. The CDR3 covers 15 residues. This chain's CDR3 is CASSLMGEPGNTIYF. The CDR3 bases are TGTGCCAGCAGCTTGATGGGGGAACCAGGAAACACCATATATTTT.

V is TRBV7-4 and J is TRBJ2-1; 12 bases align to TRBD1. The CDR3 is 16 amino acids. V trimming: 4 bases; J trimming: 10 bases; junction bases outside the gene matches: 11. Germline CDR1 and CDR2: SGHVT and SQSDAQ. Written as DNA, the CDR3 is TGTGCCAGCAGCTCAAACCCGGGACAGGGGGCCCGGGAGCAGTTCTTC. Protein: CASSSNPGQGAREQFF.

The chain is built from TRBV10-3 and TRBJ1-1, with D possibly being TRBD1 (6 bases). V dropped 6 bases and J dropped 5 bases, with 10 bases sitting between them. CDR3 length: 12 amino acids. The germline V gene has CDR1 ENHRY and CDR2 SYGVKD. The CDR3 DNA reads TGTGCCATCAGAAGACAGGAAACTGAAGCTTTCTTT. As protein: CAIRRQETEAFF.

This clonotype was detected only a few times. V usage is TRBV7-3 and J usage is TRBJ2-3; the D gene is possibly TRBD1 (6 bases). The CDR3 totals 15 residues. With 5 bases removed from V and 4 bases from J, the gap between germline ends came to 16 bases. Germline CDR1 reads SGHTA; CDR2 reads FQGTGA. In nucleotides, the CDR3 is TGTGCCAGCAGCAATAGGGGGTCAGGGTCAGATACGCAGTATTTT. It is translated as CASSNRGSGSDTQYF.

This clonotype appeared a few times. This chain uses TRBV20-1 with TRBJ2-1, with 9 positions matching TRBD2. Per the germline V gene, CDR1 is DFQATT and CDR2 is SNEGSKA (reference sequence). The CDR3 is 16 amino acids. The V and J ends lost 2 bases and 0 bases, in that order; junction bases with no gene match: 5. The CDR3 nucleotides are TGCAGTGCTAGACCTAGCGGGGCCTACTCCTACAATGAGCAGTTCTTC. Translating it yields CSARPSGAYSYNEQFF.

The CDR3 DNA reads as TGCGCCAGCAGCGTAACAGGGCCGTCGAACTACGAGCAGTACTTC. This sequence encodes CASSVTGPSNYEQYF. The chain recombines TRBV5-1 with TRBJ2-7, with D perhaps matching TRBD1 (6 bases). In germline, CDR1 is SGHRS, CDR2 YFSETQ. With 4 bases removed from V and 3 bases from J, the gap between germline ends came to 17 bases. The CDR3 runs 15 residues.

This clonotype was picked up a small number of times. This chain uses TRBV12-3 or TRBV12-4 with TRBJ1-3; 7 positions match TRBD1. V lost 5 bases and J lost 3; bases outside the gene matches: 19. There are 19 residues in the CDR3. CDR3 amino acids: CASSIRDSKILPSGNTIYF. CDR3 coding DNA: TGTGCCAGCAGTATCCGGGACAGTAAGATTCTGCCGAGTGGAAACACCATATATTTT.

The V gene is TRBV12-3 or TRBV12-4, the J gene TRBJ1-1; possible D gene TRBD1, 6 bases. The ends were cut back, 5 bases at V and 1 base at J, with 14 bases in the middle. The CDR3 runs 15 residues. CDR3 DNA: TGTGCCAGCAGTCCATCGACAGGCTCGAACACTGAAGCTTTCTTT. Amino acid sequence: CASSPSTGSNTEAFF.

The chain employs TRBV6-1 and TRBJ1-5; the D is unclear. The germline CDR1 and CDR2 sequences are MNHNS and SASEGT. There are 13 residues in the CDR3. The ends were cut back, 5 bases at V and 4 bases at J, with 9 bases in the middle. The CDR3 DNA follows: TGTGCCAGCAGTCCTCAGAGAAATCAGCCCCAGCATTTT. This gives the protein CASSPQRNQPQHF.

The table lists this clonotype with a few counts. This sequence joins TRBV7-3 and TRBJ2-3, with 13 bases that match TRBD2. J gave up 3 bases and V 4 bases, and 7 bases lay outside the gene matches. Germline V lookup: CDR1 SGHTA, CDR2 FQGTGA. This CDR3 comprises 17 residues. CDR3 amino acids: CASSSHRLAGGTDTQYF. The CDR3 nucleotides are TGTGCCAGCAGCTCACACCGACTAGCGGGAGGAACAGATACGCAGTATTTT.

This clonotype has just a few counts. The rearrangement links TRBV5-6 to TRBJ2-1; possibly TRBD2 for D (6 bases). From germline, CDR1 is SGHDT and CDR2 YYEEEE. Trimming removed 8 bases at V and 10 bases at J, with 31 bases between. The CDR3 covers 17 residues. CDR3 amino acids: CASTLGVSSTSLWEQFF. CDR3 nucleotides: TGTGCCAGTACCCTTGGCGTTAGTTCGACTAGTTTATGGGAGCAGTTCTTC.

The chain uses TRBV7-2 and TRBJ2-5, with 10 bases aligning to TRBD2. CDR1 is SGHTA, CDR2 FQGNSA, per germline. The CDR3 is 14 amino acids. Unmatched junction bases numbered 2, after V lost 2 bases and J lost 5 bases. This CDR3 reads CASSLHSGRETQYF. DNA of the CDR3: TGTGCCAGCAGCTTACATAGCGGGAGGGAGACCCAGTACTTC.

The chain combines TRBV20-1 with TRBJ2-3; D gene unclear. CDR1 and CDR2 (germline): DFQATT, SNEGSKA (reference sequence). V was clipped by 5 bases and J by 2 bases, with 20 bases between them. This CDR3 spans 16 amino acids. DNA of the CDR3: TGCAGTGCTGAGGACCGAGACAAAATTAACACAGATACGCAGTATTTT. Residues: CSAEDRDKINTDTQYF.

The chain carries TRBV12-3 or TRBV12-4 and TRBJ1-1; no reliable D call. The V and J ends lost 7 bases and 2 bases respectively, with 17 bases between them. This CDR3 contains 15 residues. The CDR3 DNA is TGTGCCAGCAAGTATAATCGGAGGGAAAACACTGAAGCTTTCTTT. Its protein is CASKYNRRENTEAFF.

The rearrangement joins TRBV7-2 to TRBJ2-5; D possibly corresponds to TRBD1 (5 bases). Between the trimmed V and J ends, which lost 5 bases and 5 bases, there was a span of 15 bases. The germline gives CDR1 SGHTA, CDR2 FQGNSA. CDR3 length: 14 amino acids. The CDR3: CASSLHMGQETQYF. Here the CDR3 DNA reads TGTGCCAGCAGCCTCCATATGGGGCAGGAGACCCAGTACTTC.

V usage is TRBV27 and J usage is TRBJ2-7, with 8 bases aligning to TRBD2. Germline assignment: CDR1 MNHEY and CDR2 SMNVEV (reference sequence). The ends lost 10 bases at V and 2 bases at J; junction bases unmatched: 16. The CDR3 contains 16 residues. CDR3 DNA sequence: TGTGCCATTGCCCCGAGGGCGGGAGGTAAAACCTACGAGCAGTACTTC. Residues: CAIAPRAGGKTYEQYF.

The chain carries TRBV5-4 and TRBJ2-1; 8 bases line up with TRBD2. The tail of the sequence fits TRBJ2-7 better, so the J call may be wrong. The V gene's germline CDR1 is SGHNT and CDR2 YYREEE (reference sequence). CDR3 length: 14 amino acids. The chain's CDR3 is CASSFSGKVKEQYF. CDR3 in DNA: TGTGCCAGCAGCTTTAGCGGGAAAGTGAAGGAGCAGTACTTC.

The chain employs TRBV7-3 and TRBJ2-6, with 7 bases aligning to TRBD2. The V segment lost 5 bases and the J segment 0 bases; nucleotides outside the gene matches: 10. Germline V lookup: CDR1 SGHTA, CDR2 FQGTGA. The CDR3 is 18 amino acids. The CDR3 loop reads CASSPRVAGISGANVLTF. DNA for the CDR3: TGTGCCAGCAGCCCCCGGGTAGCGGGCATCTCTGGGGCCAACGTCCTGACTTTC.

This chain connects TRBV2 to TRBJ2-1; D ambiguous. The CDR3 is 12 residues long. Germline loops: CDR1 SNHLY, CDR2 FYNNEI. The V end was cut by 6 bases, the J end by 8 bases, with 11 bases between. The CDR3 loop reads CASREHEDEQFF. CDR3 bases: TGTGCCAGCAGAGAACATGAGGATGAGCAGTTCTTC.

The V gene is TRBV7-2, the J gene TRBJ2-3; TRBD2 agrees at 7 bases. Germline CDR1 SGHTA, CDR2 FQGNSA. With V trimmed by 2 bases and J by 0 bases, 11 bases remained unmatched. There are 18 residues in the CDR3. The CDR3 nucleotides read TGTGCCAGCAGCTTACGGGGCGGGCGGGAGTGGAGCACAGATACGCAGTATTTT. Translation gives CASSLRGGREWSTDTQYF.